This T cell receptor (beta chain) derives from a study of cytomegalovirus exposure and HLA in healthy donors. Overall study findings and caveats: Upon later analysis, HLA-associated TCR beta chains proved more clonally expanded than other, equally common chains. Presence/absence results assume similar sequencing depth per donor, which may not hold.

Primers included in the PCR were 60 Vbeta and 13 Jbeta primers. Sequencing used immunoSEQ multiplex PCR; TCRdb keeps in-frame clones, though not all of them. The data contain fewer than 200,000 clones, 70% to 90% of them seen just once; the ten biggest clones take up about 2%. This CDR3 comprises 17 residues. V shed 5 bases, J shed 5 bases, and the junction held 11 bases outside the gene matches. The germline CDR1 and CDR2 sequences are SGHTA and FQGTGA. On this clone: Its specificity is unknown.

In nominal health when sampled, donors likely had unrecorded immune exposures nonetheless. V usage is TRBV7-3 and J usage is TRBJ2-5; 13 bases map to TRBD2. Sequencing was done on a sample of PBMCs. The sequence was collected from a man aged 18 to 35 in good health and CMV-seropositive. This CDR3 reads CASSAGLAGSAGETQYF. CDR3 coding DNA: TGTGCCAGCAGCGCGGGACTAGCGGGGTCCGCCGGGGAGACCCAGTACTTC. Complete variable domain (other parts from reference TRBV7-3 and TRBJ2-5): GAGVSQTPSNKVTEKGKYVELRCDPISGHTALYWYRQSLGQGPEFLIYFQGTGAADDSGLPNDRFFAVRPEGSVSTLKIQRTERGDSAVYLCASSAGLAGSAGETQYFGPGTRLLVL.